The rows below give T cell receptor beta chains drawn from one sample of a study of T cell repertoires in cytomegalovirus infection. Antigens for these TCRs are unknown. TCRdb re-analysed the reads in MiXCR, keeping a single row per CDR3 protein. The table includes 900,000 to 950,000 distinct CDR3 sequences, more than 25% detected once. This specimen was cultured CD8+ T cells from PBMCs, taken from culture after CMV antigen stimulation. The source is a human donor in good health (CMV status not recorded). Some clones in this sample may be carry-over from other donors' samples. CDR3s include the opening cysteine and the closing phenylalanine or tryptophan. A D gene is named only where the DNA matches it firmly. Clone size appears in some rows only: once, few, many, or a class for an expanded clone.

abundance | d_gene | j_gene | v_gene | CDR3aa | CDR3nt
many | TRBD2 | TRBJ2-1 | TRBV12-3/TRBV12-4 | CASSPRTSSDEQFF | TGTGCCAGCAGTCCCCGGACTAGCTCTGATGAGCAGTTCTTC
many | NA | TRBJ1-2 | TRBV7-6 | CASSLLREDHYGYTF | TGTGCCAGCAGCTTACTCCGTGAGGATCACTATGGCTACACCTTC
NA | NA | TRBJ1-1 | TRBV19 | CASSIGIEISTNTEAFF | TGTGCCAGTAGTATAGGAATTGAGATTTCGACGAACACTGAAGCTTTCTTT
once | NA | TRBJ2-1 | TRBV6-5 | CASLGSSNEQFF | TGTGCCAGCCTGGGGTCGTCCAATGAGCAGTTCTTC
NA | NA | TRBJ2-1 | TRBV27 | CASSLYWTATYNEQFF | TGTGCCAGCAGTTTATACTGGACTGCCACCTACAATGAGCAGTTCTTC
few | NA | TRBJ2-5 | TRBV6-6 | CASSYSGKRETQYF | TGTGCCAGCAGTTACTCGGGGAAACGGGAGACCCAGTACTTC
once | TRBD2 | TRBJ2-2 | TRBV6-2/TRBV6-3 | CASSSRLAASTGELFF | TGTGCCAGCAGTTCCAGACTAGCGGCCTCCACCGGGGAGCTGTTTTTT
NA | NA | TRBJ2-5 | TRBV27 | CASSLMGGGRTQYF | TGTGCCAGCAGTTTAATGGGTGGCGGACGGACCCAGTACTTC
few | TRBD1 | TRBJ2-2 | TRBV7-9 | CASSEDRGRISGELFF | TGTGCCAGCAGCGAGGACAGGGGGCGAATATCGGGGGAGCTGTTTTTT
NA | NA | TRBJ1-1 | TRBV12-5 | CASGLPLTPNTEAFF | TGTGCTAGTGGTTTGCCATTGACACCGAACACTGAAGCTTTCTTT
once | NA | TRBJ1-5 | TRBV15 | CATSMNRAQPQHF | TGTGCCACCAGCATGAACAGGGCCCAGCCCCAGCATTTT
NA | TRBD1 | TRBJ1-2 | TRBV4-1 | CASSQERDRDSYTF | TGCGCCAGCAGCCAAGAAAGGGACAGGGATAGCTACACCTTC
NA | TRBD1 | TRBJ2-2 | TRBV11-2 | CASSLWLDRGLTGELFF | TGTGCCAGCAGCCTGTGGTTGGACAGGGGGCTCACCGGGGAGCTGTTTTTT
NA | NA | TRBJ2-3 | TRBV4-1 | CASSQAGQTDTQYF | TGCGCCAGCAGCCAAGCGGGCCAGACAGATACGCAGTATTTT
NA | TRBD1 | TRBJ1-1 | TRBV7-9 | CASSLEERDREAFF | TGTGCCAGCAGCTTAGAGGAGCGGGACAGAGAAGCTTTCTTT
few | TRBD1 | TRBJ2-7 | TRBV7-9 | CASSTTGQGRVGEQYF | TGTGCCAGCAGCACTACCGGACAGGGACGGGTGGGGGAGCAGTACTTC
NA | NA | TRBJ2-1 | TRBV12-3/TRBV12-4 | CASKNRVFSYNEQFF | TGTGCCAGCAAAAACCGCGTCTTTTCCTACAATGAGCAGTTTTTC
few | NA | TRBJ2-5 | TRBV18 | CASSPPTEAQETQYF | TGTGCCAGCTCACCGCCTACAGAAGCACAAGAGACCCAGTACTTC
NA | NA | TRBJ1-2 | TRBV7-6 | CASSTWREEDTF | TGTGCCAGCAGCACCTGGAGAGAGGAAGACACCTTC
NA | TRBD1 | TRBJ2-2 | TRBV12-5 | CASGLVGTANTGELFF | TGTGCTAGTGGTTTGGTTGGGACAGCGAACACCGGGGAGCTGTTTTTT
once | NA | TRBJ2-1 | TRBV20-1 | CSASEDPYNEQFF | TGCAGTGCTAGCGAGGACCCCTACAATGAGCAGTTCTTC
NA | NA | TRBJ1-5 | TRBV29-1 | CSVELGSNQPQHF | TGCAGCGTTGAACTTGGTTCCAATCAGCCCCAGCATTTT